This TCR beta chain originates from a study of blood T cell repertoires in COVID-19 (TCRdb year 2020). With respect to the entire study: Samples covering the acute and convalescent phases of COVID-19 were provided by collaborators in the United States, Italy and Spain. A freely available public database, intended as a resource for researchers studying the immune response to SARS-CoV-2, is where the repertoires were released. Deeply sampled blood TCRbeta repertoires from subjects exposed to, actively infected with, or recovered from COVID-19 were included in the dataset. Where HLA class I and class II types were available, the types were taken from metadata supplied by the sample provider, not from assay-based typing. Samples came from the ongoing ImmuneRACE study (first 160 participants) plus 1,254 subjects from 6 global collaborators. The material from the prospective study consisted of cDNA or gDNA derived from T cells, B-cell-depleted T cells, or PBMCs. Nearly every sample came with metadata listing a de-identified subject ID, COVID-19 status, age in years and sex.

In its sample, this clone was seen a few times. The antigen this receptor binds is unknown. Base qualities are not at hand, and no much larger clone is one base apart. Whole blood was collected in K2EDTA tubes by collaborating institutions according to the institutions' own protocols. For TCRbeta analysis, collaborators shipped samples in one of three forms: frozen whole blood, isolated PBMCs, or DNA extracted from either of those sample types. The research as a whole found: Clinical and demographic metadata were provided uncurated, with the amount varying by source and participant.

V and J are trimmed by 1 base and 9 bases, and the gene matches miss 4 bases of the junction. For CDR1 and CDR2, the germline V gene (reference sequence) lists LNHDA and SQIVND. Spanning cysteine to phenylalanine, the CDR3 consists of 14 amino acids. The CDR3 DNA has 42 bases and is translated from base 1. TCRbeta CDR3 regions were amplified from genomic DNA by means of the immunoSEQ Assay, a bias-controlled multiplex PCR. For the original study's pipeline: The number of nucleated cells in each sample was estimated from the amplification of reference gene primers within the assay. To quantify the absolute abundance of each unique TCRbeta CDR3 rearrangement, sequence reads were collapsed and filtered. For each sample, productive Simpson clonality was calculated as the square root of Simpson's diversity index across productive rearrangements. The immuneACCESS repertoire file appears here via TCRdb, limited to in-frame rearrangements. These files lack a portion of the clones; in checked studies, under half of the deficit traces to unresolved V genes, and the cause of the others is not known. The V and J calls and clone size come from that table; D and trimming were worked out from the DNA. This sample is represented by about 50,000 clones; around 83% of them were singletons. Approximately 6.4% of the sample belongs to the ten largest clones.

Sequences were obtained from peripheral blood. The receptor was derived from a man aged 60 to 69 with acute or convalescent COVID-19. The rearrangement joined TRBV19 to TRBJ2-1; 9 central bases correspond to TRBD2. For the CDR3, the sequence is CASSIGATSGEQFF. The DNA reads TGTGCCAGTAGTATAGGTGCGACTAGCGGTGAGCAGTTCTTC. Joined to the reference TRBV19 and TRBJ2-1 proteins, this CDR3 gives the full variable domain: DGGITQSPKYLFRKEGQNVTLSCEQNLNHDAMYWYRQDPGQGLRLIYYSQIVNDFQKGDIAEGYSVSREKKESFPLTVTSAQKNPTAFYLCASSIGATSGEQFFGPGTRLTVL.